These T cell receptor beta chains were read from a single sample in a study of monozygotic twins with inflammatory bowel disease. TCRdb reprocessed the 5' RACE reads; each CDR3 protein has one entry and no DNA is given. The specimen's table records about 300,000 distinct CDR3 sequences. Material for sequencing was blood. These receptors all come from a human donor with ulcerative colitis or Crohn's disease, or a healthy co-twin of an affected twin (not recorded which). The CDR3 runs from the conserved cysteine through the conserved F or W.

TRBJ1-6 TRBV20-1 CSARVQDRALSPLHF
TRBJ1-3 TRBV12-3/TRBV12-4 CASSFSGRGNTIYF
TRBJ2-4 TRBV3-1 CASSPRQEGAKNIQYF
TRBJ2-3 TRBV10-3 CAISERAAGVTDTQYF
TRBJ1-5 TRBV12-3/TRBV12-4 CASTHGQGLSNQPQHF
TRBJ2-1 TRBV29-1 CSGTSGGEQFF
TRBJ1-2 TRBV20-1 CSAREGTGYGYTF
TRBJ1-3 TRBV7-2 CASSQDRAAGNTIYF
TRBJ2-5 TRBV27 CASSLQRGGPETQYF
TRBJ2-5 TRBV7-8 CASSLGQKETQYF
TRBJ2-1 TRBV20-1 CSASLQVHNEQFF
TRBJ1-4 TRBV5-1 CASSLAAGNEKLFF
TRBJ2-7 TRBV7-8 CASSSPRRDEQYF
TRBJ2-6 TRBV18 CASSPLSRSSGANVLTF
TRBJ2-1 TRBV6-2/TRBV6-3 CATETQVSNEQFF
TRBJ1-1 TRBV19 CASSRSGGSSTEAFF
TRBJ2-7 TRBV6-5 CASKYLSSYEQYF
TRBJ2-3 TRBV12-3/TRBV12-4 CASSLGRTAASTDTQYF
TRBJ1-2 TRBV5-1 CASSSTEYNGYTF
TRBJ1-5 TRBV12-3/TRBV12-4 CASSGQKLRQPQHF
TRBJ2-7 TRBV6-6 CATDERASYEQYF
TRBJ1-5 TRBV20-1 CSARDRQSHQPQHF
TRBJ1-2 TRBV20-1 CSVIDRRYRGYTF
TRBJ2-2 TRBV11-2 CASSLGVGTGELFF
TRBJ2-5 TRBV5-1 CASSQPGGQETQYF
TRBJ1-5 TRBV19 CASSMTRAGGFENQPQHF
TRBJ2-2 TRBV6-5 CASSYSGGAGLGTGELFF
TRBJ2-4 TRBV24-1 CATSETTGQKNIQYF
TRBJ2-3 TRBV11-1 CASSLAGSGTDTQYF
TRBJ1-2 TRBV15 CATSRDNRLMTGRSYGYTF
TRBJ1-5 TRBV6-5 CASSYQGDQPQHF
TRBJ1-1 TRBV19 CATNTGVGTEAFF
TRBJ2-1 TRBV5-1 CASSLTGTSNEQFF
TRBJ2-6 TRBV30 CAWQESSGANVLTF
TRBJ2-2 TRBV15 CATSFAGRTGELFF
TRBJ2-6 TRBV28 CASSPSRFHSGANVLTF
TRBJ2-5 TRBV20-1 CSASGAGVETQYF
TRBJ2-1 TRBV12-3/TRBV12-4 CASSFSGGEQFF
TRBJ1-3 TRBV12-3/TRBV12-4 CASTRASSGNTIYF
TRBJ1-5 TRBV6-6 CASSAGVDQPQHF
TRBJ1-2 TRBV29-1 CSVNLGAIYGYTF
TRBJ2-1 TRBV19 CASAPALAGVGEQFF
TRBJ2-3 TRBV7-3 CASSLEQGLGTQYF
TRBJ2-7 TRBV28 CASTGGRYEQYF
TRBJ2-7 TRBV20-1 CKTGRSYYEQYF
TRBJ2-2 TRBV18 CASSRPGQGNTGELFF
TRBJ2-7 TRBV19 CASSMWAGETYEQYF
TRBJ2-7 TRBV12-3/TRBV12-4 CASSLTSRPYDEQYF
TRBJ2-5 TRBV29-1 CSARTDQETQYF
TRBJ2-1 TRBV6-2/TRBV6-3 CASRLAGGRQFF
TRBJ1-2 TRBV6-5 CASSSTGVYGYTF
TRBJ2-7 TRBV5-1 CASSLEAAGGVQYF
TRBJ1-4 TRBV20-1 CSARVGGRSNEKLFF
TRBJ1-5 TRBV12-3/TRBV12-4 CASSRGDSRNQPQHF
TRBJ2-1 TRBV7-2 CASSLADYNEQFF